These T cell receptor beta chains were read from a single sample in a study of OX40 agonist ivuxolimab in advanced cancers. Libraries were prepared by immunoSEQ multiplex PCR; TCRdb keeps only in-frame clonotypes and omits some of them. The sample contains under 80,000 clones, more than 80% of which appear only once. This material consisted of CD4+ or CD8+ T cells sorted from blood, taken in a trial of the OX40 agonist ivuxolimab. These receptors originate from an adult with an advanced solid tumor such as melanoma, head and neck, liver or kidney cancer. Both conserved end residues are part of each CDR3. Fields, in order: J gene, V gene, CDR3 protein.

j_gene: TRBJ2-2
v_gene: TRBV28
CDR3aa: CASRRGGTGELFF

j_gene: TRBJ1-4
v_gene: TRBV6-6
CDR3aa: CASSYSTGVANEKLFF

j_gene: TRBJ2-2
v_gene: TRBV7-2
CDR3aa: CASSLGVSNTGELFF

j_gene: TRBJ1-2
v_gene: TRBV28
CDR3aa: CASSSVDGYTF

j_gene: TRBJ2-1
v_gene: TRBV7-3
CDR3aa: CASSLSGREGNEQFF

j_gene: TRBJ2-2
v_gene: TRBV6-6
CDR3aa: CASSYQSGGVAGELFF

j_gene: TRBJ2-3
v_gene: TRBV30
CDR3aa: CAWTPGLNLQYF

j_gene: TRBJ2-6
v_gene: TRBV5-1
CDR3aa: CASRVSGANVLTF

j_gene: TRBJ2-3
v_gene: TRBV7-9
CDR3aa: CAYGGTRTDTQYF

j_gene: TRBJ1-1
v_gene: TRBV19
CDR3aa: CASSTGRMSTEAFF

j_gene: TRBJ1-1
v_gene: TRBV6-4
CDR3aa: CAVVRAFF

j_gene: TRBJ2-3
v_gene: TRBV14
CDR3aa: CASSQDRGGLRRDTQYF

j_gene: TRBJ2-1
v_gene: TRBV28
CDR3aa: CASDGGRRNEQFF

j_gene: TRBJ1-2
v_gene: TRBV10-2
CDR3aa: CASSERVGYTF

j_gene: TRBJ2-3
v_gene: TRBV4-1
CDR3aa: CASSQRYVVEGARDTQYF

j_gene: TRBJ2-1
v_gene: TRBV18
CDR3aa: CASSSWTGNNEQFF

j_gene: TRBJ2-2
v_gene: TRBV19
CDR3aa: CASISLRGQGYVGELFF

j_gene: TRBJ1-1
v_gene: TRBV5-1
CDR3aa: CASSLGRDRQNTEAFF

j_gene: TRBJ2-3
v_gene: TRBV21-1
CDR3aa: CASSSTTGQGTDTQYF

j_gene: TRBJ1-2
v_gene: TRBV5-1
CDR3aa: CASSSSLLVRGRDGYTF

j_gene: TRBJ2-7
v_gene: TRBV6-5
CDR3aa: CASSRTGASYEQYF

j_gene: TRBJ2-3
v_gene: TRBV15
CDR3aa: CATSKGGTDTQYF

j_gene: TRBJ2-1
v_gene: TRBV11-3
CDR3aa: CASSLWPGDNEQFF

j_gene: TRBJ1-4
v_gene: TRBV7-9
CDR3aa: CASSRLGGWYEKLFF

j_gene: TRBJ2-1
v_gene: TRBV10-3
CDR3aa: CAISEMGGTYNEQFF

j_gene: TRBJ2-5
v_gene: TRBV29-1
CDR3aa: CSVHSGRRQETQYF

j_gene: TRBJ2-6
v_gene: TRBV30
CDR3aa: CAWMRSSGANVLTF

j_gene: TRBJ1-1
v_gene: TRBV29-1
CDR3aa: CSVARGKAEAFF

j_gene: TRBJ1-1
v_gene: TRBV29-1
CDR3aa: CSVEGGQGATEAFF

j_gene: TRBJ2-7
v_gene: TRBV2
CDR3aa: CARKGQGGHEQYF